These T cell receptor beta chains were read from a single sample in a study of blood T cell repertoires in COVID-19. Profiled with immunoSEQ multiplex PCR; TCRdb holds only in-frame clones, not every one. The sample carries approximately 300,000 clones, around 87% recorded once. Sequenced sample: PBMCs or T cells enriched from blood (not recorded which). These receptor sequences come from a woman in her twenties or thirties who had recovered from COVID-19. Each CDR3 is given with its conserved first and last residue. The order of the fields is D gene, J gene, V gene, CDR3 length, clone size, CDR3 protein, CDR3 DNA. The D gene is left open where the match is weak. Clone size is given for some rows only: seen once, a few or many times, or a class if the clone is expanded.

d_gene: NA; j_gene: TRBJ1-2; v_gene: TRBV3-1/TRBV3-2; len: 19; abundance: NA; CDR3aa: CASSQDRTDEASVIYGYTF; CDR3nt: TGTGCCAGCAGCCAAGACCGGACAGACGAGGCCTCGGTAATCTATGGCTACACCTTC
d_gene: NA; j_gene: TRBJ1-1; v_gene: TRBV6-1; len: 14; abundance: once; CDR3aa: CASSDTTGSTEAFF; CDR3nt: TGTGCCAGCAGTGACACCACCGGGAGCACTGAAGCTTTCTTT
d_gene: NA; j_gene: TRBJ2-7; v_gene: TRBV3-1/TRBV3-2; len: 16; abundance: NA; CDR3aa: CASSPKAGASSYEQYF; CDR3nt: TGTGCCAGCAGCCCGAAAGCGGGTGCTAGCTCCTACGAGCAGTACTTC
d_gene: NA; j_gene: TRBJ1-5; v_gene: TRBV7-2; len: 13; abundance: few; CDR3aa: CASSLAEHQPQHF; CDR3nt: TGTGCCAGCAGCTTAGCGGAGCATCAGCCCCAGCATTTT
d_gene: NA; j_gene: TRBJ1-1; v_gene: TRBV5-1; len: 15; abundance: NA; CDR3aa: CASSRHGRTNTEAFF; CDR3nt: TGCGCCAGCAGCCGTCATGGGAGAACGAACACTGAAGCTTTCTTT
d_gene: TRBD1; j_gene: TRBJ1-3; v_gene: TRBV18; len: 16; abundance: NA; CDR3aa: CASSPLPRGLGNTIYF; CDR3nt: TGTGCCAGCTCACCACTTCCCAGGGGGCTTGGAAACACCATATATTTT
d_gene: NA; j_gene: TRBJ1-2; v_gene: TRBV28; len: 16; abundance: NA; CDR3aa: CASSIVGGHRVRGYTF; CDR3nt: TGTGCCAGCAGTATTGTTGGGGGACACAGGGTGCGGGGCTACACCTTC
d_gene: TRBD1; j_gene: TRBJ2-7; v_gene: TRBV27; len: 14; abundance: NA; CDR3aa: CASSLGQVDYEQYF; CDR3nt: TGTGCCAGCAGTTTGGGACAGGTCGACTACGAGCAGTACTTC
d_gene: NA; j_gene: TRBJ1-2; v_gene: TRBV30; len: 14; abundance: NA; CDR3aa: CAWSVLVGPYGYTF; CDR3nt: TGTGCCTGGAGTGTACTTGTGGGGCCATATGGCTACACCTTC
d_gene: NA; j_gene: TRBJ1-1; v_gene: TRBV7-2; len: 14; abundance: NA; CDR3aa: CASSASRTAHEAFF; CDR3nt: TGTGCCAGCAGCGCATCCCGGACAGCCCATGAAGCTTTCTTT
d_gene: NA; j_gene: TRBJ1-2; v_gene: TRBV19; len: 13; abundance: NA; CDR3aa: CASSYRDDYGYTF; CDR3nt: TGTGCCAGTAGCTACAGGGACGACTATGGCTACACCTTC
d_gene: NA; j_gene: TRBJ2-2; v_gene: TRBV19; len: 12; abundance: NA; CDR3aa: CASRHGVGELFF; CDR3nt: TGTGCCAGCAGACATGGTGTCGGGGAGCTGTTTTTT